This record concerns one T cell receptor (beta chain) sequence. No cognate antigen has been identified for it. Base-call qualities are not available, and no considerably larger clone is one nucleotide away. This record belongs to a study of shared T cell receptors in the human thymus (dated by TCRdb to the early 2020s). For the wider study: The study examined how self-reactive, shared T-cell receptor alpha chains are generated in the human thymus.

Clipping removes 2 bases from V and 6 bases from J, with 6 as the unmatched junction base count. Counted from cysteine to phenylalanine, this CDR3 has 13 amino acids. Of all the DNA, just the CDR3 is kept, 39 bases in frame from base 1. The germline V gene (reference sequence) sets CDR1 to GTSNPN and CDR2 to SVGIG. The method behind the library was the immunoSEQ multiplex PCR assay. The table comes from immuneACCESS by way of TCRdb, which keeps in-frame sequences with V and J called. Part of the clones is missing from these tables; in studies checked, under half for an unresolved V gene and the rest for unknown reasons. The sample table lists almost 550,000 clones, around 78% of them with a count of one. Approximately 0.013% of the sample rests with the top ten. This sample also appeared in a second study, on human thymus T cells. The second investigation adds: Immunologically healthy infants undergoing open corrective cardiac surgery for congenital heart defects in Finland were used as donors. Thymus tissue was collected as surgical resects that were removed during corrective cardiac surgery. V and J gene segment usage appeared biased in both thymic and peripheral blood repertoires. Highly overlapping thymic TCR repertoires among unrelated individuals were reported in the related research. The study characterized TCR alpha and beta repertoires from fewer than ten infant thymus samples and a few related peripheral blood samples. Donor ages ranging from about 7 to 250 days were recorded, and about six male and a couple of female infants were included in the cohort. Thymocytes were freed from the tissue by mechanical means and kept at -70 degrees C as pellets of roughly 8.5-30 million cells. A QIAsymphony instrument was used to extract genomic DNA from frozen cell pellets. The immunoSEQ multiplex PCR assay was used to amplify the TCRB and TCRAD loci from a standardized amount of quality-controlled genomic DNA. The V(D)J region was spanned by amplicons of a length sufficient to cover the CDR3 and to identify V and J genes. The amplicons were sequenced on an Illumina platform via the commercial immunoSEQ service. Primer bias and sequencing errors were corrected using previously described methods, and TCRAD and TCRB definitions followed the IMGT database. The repertoires were analysed using immunoSEQ Analyzer 3.0 and VDJTools for basic statistics, V/J segment usage, diversity estimates, rarefaction and pairwise overlap. Diversity was estimated with Chao1, ChaoE, Efron-Thisted, Shannon and inverse Simpson indices, and also on datasets down-sampled to the smallest sample. For repertoire overlap, CDR3 nucleotide sequence, V gene and J gene had to match strictly, and clustering was done by Jaccard-based multidimensional scaling. Thymus samples yielded on average roughly 810,000 unique TCRB clonotypes, compared with roughly 76,000 from blood samples.

Specimen: thymocytes. The TCR comes from a boy under three years old with a congenital heart defect. Donor details come from another sample of the same person, matched by shared clones. The chain links TRBV30 with TRBJ1-2, with 7 bases matching TRBD1. The CDR3 protein: CAWSHDREHGYTF. The nucleotide sequence is TGTGCCTGGAGTCATGACAGGGAACATGGCTACACCTTC.